A selection of T cell receptor beta chains follows, all from one sample in a study of shared T cell receptors in the human thymus. Data came from immunoSEQ multiplex PCR; TCRdb stores just in-frame clones and leaves some out. The sample records just under 550,000 clones, around 82% being singletons. These data are also associated with another study on human thymus T cells.

Material: thymocytes. The receptors here all came from a boy younger than two with a congenital heart defect. Both conserved end residues are part of each CDR3. A D gene is named only where the DNA matches it firmly. Clone size is shown for a subset of rows, as once, few, many or a class of expanded clone.

.	TRBV7-2	TRBD2	TRBJ2-7	TGTGCCAGCAGCACCCGACTAGCGGGGGCCTACGAGCAGTACTTC	CASSTRLAGAYEQYF
.	TRBV13	.	TRBJ2-7	TGTGCCAGCAGCTACGGACATTACGAGCAGTACTTC	CASSYGHYEQYF
.	TRBV28	TRBD1	TRBJ1-1	TGTGCCAGCAGTATACACAGGGGGCGAAAGGACACTGAAGCTTTCTTT	CASSIHRGRKDTEAFF
once	TRBV7-9	.	TRBJ2-5	TGTGCCAGCAGCCATATCCCCCCCGCGGCCAGAGGAGAGACCCAGTACTTC	CASSHIPPAARGETQYF
.	TRBV7-2	.	TRBJ2-4	TGTGCCAGCAGCTTCCCGGGAGAGGGCAAAAACATTCAGTACTTC	CASSFPGEGKNIQYF
.	TRBV30	.	TRBJ1-1	TGTGCCTGGAGTACAAGGGGCTCCTTGGGTTCTCTTGAAGCTTTCTTT	CAWSTRGSLGSLEAFF
.	TRBV20-1	TRBD1	TRBJ1-1	TGCAGTGCAGTCGGGACAGGGTGTGCTTTCTTT	CSAVGTGCAFF
.	TRBV4-2	TRBD1	TRBJ2-5	TGTGCCAGCAGCCCTGCGGGCAGGGGGGAGACCCAGTACTTC	CASSPAGRGETQYF
.	TRBV12-5	TRBD2	TRBJ2-3	TGTGCTAGTGGTTTGAAGGAATGGGGAGGGTCCACAGATACGCAGTATTTT	CASGLKEWGGSTDTQYF
.	TRBV7-6	.	TRBJ2-4	TGTGCCAGCAGCTTAGGTGGGGGGAGGTCCAAAAACATTCAGTACTTC	CASSLGGGRSKNIQYF
.	TRBV7-9	.	TRBJ2-7	TGTGCCAGCAGCTCTCCCCCAGGGCTTACCAGCTACGAGCAGTACTTC	CASSSPPGLTSYEQYF
.	TRBV5-4	TRBD2	TRBJ2-1	TGTGCCAGCAGCGAGGGACTAGCGGGAGGGTCGAGGGTCTACAATGAGCAGTTCTTC	CASSEGLAGGSRVYNEQFF
once	TRBV28	TRBD1	TRBJ2-7	TGTGCCAGCAGTCCGCCCGGGACAGGCCCCTACGAGCAGTACTTC	CASSPPGTGPYEQYF
few	TRBV19	.	TRBJ2-7	TGTGCCAGTAAGTCTACAGGTCCCTACGAGCAGTACTTC	CASKSTGPYEQYF
once	TRBV5-6	TRBD1	TRBJ2-6	TGTGCCAGCAGCTTGGAAGGGGGCGAGGGGGCCAACGTCCTGACTTTC	CASSLEGGEGANVLTF
.	TRBV11-3	TRBD2	TRBJ2-7	TGTGCCAGCAGCTTAGACCGCTGGCGGGAGAACTACGAGCAGTACTTC	CASSLDRWRENYEQYF
.	TRBV6-6	TRBD2	TRBJ2-3	TGTGCCACCTCCGGGAGCGGGAGGACCAGCACAGATACGCAGTATTTT	CATSGSGRTSTDTQYF
.	TRBV5-4	.	TRBJ1-1	TGTGCCAGCAGCTTTTCACGAAGGCGGGTGAACACTGAAGCTTTCTTT	CASSFSRRRVNTEAFF
.	TRBV4-1	.	TRBJ2-2	TGCGCCAGCAGCCAACACCATTACCGGGAGTCCGCCGGGGAGCTGTTTTTT	CASSQHHYRESAGELFF
.	TRBV5-4	TRBD2	TRBJ2-7	TGTGCCAGCAGCCGCCGCGACGGGACTAGCGGGAGTCCCGAGCAGTACTTC	CASSRRDGTSGSPEQYF
.	TRBV5-4	.	TRBJ2-5	TGTGCCAGCAGCCGGCCTCCAGGTCCGAATCCCAAGACCCAGTACTTC	CASSRPPGPNPKTQYF
.	TRBV6-1	TRBD2	TRBJ2-7	TGTGCCAGCAGCGCCTCGGGACTAGCGGGAGTCGGGCAGTACTTC	CASSASGLAGVGQYF
.	TRBV9	TRBD2	TRBJ2-2	TGTGCCAGCAGCGTAGAGATCTGGCGGGAGCAGGGCGGGGAGCTGTTTTTT	CASSVEIWREQGGELFF
.	TRBV29-1	TRBD1	TRBJ2-2	TGCAGAGCCGGGACAGGGGGCACCGGGGAGCTGTTTTTT	CRAGTGGTGELFF
.	TRBV6-5	TRBD1	TRBJ1-4	TGTGCCAGCAGTTCCCGGACAGGGGCATCGGAAAAACTGTTTTTT	CASSSRTGASEKLFF
.	TRBV28	.	TRBJ1-1	TGTGCCAGCATCCTCGCCAGGGGTGGGTCTGAAGCTTTCTTT	CASILARGGSEAFF
.	TRBV28	.	TRBJ1-5	TGTGCCAGCAGTCTTTTCAGGGGTATGGGTCAGCCCCAGCATTTT	CASSLFRGMGQPQHF
.	TRBV7-8	.	TRBJ1-4	TGTGCCAGCAGCTTAGGGGGAAGGGGGATAAATGAAAAACTGTTTTTT	CASSLGGRGINEKLFF
once	TRBV5-1	.	TRBJ2-7	TGCGCCAGCAGCTTGTCTAGGACAGCCTACGAGCAGTACTTC	CASSLSRTAYEQYF
.	TRBV4-2	.	TRBJ2-7	TGTGCCAGCAGCCAAGCTGACTACGAGCAGTACTTC	CASSQADYEQYF
.	TRBV30	.	TRBJ2-1	TGTGCCTGGGGACTCACCCATGAGCAGTTCTTC	CAWGLTHEQFF
few	TRBV5-1	.	TRBJ2-7	TGCGCCAGCAGCTTGGGACACGCGACCTACGAGCAGTACTTC	CASSLGHATYEQYF
.	TRBV27	.	TRBJ1-4	TGTGCCAGCAGCCCGACGGGGTGGGAAAAACTGTTTTTT	CASSPTGWEKLFF
.	TRBV19	.	TRBJ2-2	TGTGCCAGTAACCGCTACACAGGGTCTCCAAGGACCGGGGAGCTGTTTTTT	CASNRYTGSPRTGELFF
.	TRBV5-6	TRBD1	TRBJ2-7	TGTGCCAGCAGCAAGGACAGGGATTGCTCCTACGAGCAGTACTTC	CASSKDRDCSYEQYF
.	TRBV7-9	TRBD1	TRBJ2-7	TGTGCCAGCAGCCCACAGGGGGCTAGGTCCTACGAGCAGTACTTC	CASSPQGARSYEQYF
.	TRBV4-3	TRBD1	TRBJ2-7	TGCGCCAGCAGCCAAGAGAGGGGGCGATCCCTCGAGCAGTACTTC	CASSQERGRSLEQYF
few	TRBV5-1	TRBD1	TRBJ2-7	TGCGCCAGCAGCTTGGCCGCAGACAGGGGGCTTCACGAGCAGTACTTC	CASSLAADRGLHEQYF
.	TRBV7-9	.	TRBJ1-2	TGTGCCAGCAGCTTGGAGCAGCGGACAGATCATGGCTACACCTTC	CASSLEQRTDHGYTF
.	TRBV4-1	.	TRBJ2-7	TGCGCCAGCACCCCTAGGCGGGGAAAAAACTACGAGCAGTACTTC	CASTPRRGKNYEQYF
.	TRBV4-3	TRBD2	TRBJ2-7	TGCGCCAGCAGCCAAGCAACTAGCGGGAGTCTCCACGAGCAGTACTTC	CASSQATSGSLHEQYF
once	TRBV4-3	.	TRBJ1-2	TGCGCCAGCAGCCAAGACCGGGGGGGTGCCTATGGCTACACCTTC	CASSQDRGGAYGYTF
.	TRBV5-1	TRBD2	TRBJ2-1	TGCGCCAGCAGCCCCGGACTAGCGGAAACCCCCGGGGCGGGCAATGAGCAGTTCTTC	CASSPGLAETPGAGNEQFF
.	TRBV5-4	TRBD2	TRBJ2-1	TGTGCCAGCAGCTTGGCCACCCCAATTCCCGCGGGAGTTTATTACAATGAGCAGTTCTTC	CASSLATPIPAGVYYNEQFF
.	TRBV7-9	TRBD1	TRBJ1-1	TGTGCCAGCAGCTTAGGAGGGACAGGGGGGACTGAAGCTTTCTTT	CASSLGGTGGTEAFF
.	TRBV4-3	TRBD2	TRBJ2-1	TGCGCCACGGGGACTAGCGGGGGCCCAACGGCTGAGCAGTTCTTC	CATGTSGGPTAEQFF
.	TRBV6-5	.	TRBJ1-2	TGTGCCAGCAGTTCCAGGGAAAGTGGCTACACCTTC	CASSSRESGYTF
.	TRBV15	TRBD1	TRBJ1-5	TGTGCCACCAGCGCACATTACAGGGGGCTTAGTCAGCCCCAGCATTTT	CATSAHYRGLSQPQHF
.	TRBV7-8	.	TRBJ2-1	TGTGCCAGCAGCCAAGTGGGGCTAGCGCTTTACAATGAGCAGTTCTTC	CASSQVGLALYNEQFF
.	TRBV29-1	.	TRBJ2-3	TGCAGCGCTCGGGGTACGCAGTATTTT	CSARGTQYF
.	TRBV4-3	.	TRBJ2-7	TGCGCCAGCAGCCAAGATCTTGCTCTATTCTACGAGCAGTACTTC	CASSQDLALFYEQYF
.	TRBV5-6	TRBD1	TRBJ2-2	TGTGCCAGCAGCTCTAAAAGGACAGGGGCCAACACCGGGGAGCTGTTTTTT	CASSSKRTGANTGELFF
.	TRBV4-1	TRBD2	TRBJ2-5	TGCGCCAGCAGCCAAGATGGAATAGCGGGAGATGCTGCCGACCAAGAGACCCAGTACTTC	CASSQDGIAGDAADQETQYF
.	TRBV7-9	TRBD2	TRBJ2-7	TGTGCCAGCAGCGCGCCGGGAGGCCACCCACCTACGAGCGAGCAGTACTTC	CASSAPGGHPPTSEQYF
few	TRBV28	.	TRBJ1-2	TGTGCCAGCAGTTCCCCGGAGGGAGGGGTTGAGAACTATGGCTACACCTTC	CASSSPEGGVENYGYTF
few	TRBV28	.	TRBJ2-5	TGTGCCAGCAGTTATCTGGAGTCGGAGACCCAGTACTTC	CASSYLESETQYF
once	TRBV30	.	TRBJ2-1	TGTGCCTGGAGTGTACGCTGGCAGGGGAGGGGGACAATCCATGAGCAGTTCTTC	CAWSVRWQGRGTIHEQFF
.	TRBV19	.	TRBJ1-5	TGTGCCAGTAGTATTCATCAACGGAGGGTACATAGCAATCAGCCCCAGCATTTT	CASSIHQRRVHSNQPQHF
few	TRBV12-5	TRBD2	TRBJ2-1	TGTGCTAGTGGTTTGGCCCGGGACAGAGTAACTAGCGGGAGCTCCTACAATGAGCAGTTCTTC	CASGLARDRVTSGSSYNEQFF